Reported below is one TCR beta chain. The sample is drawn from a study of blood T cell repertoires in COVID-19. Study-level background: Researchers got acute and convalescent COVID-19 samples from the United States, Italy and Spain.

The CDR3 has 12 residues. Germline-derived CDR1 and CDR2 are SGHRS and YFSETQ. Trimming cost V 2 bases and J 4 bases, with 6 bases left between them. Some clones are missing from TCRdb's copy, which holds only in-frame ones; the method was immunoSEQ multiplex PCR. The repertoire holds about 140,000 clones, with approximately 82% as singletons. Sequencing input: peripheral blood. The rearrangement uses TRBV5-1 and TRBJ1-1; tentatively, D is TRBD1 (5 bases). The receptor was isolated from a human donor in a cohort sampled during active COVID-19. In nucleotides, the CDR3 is TGCGCCAGCAGCTTTCAGGGCACTGAAGCTTTCTTT. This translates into CASSFQGTEAFF.